A single sample gave rise to the 20 T cell receptor beta chains below, sequenced in a study of PD-1 blockade in classical Hodgkin lymphoma. Profiled with immunoSEQ multiplex PCR; TCRdb holds only in-frame clones, not every one. The table lists around 27,000 clones, 85% of them singletons. Time point denoted: cycle 4 day 1 (C4D1), after around six weeks of nivolumab. Each patient's relapse followed autologous stem cell transplantation, and brentuximab vedotin exposure varied. Purification of CD4+ T cells from thawed PBMCs was performed via magnetic negative selection. Here the sequenced sample was CD4+ T cells from blood, taken before the fourth cycle of nivolumab. The receptors originated from a human donor with classical Hodgkin lymphoma.

The V gene is TRBV5-1, the J gene TRBJ2-7; 9 bases are a match to TRBD2. This CDR3 has 16 residues. V lost 4 bases, J lost 7 bases, and 15 bases stayed unmatched. The germline V gene has CDR1 SGHRS and CDR2 YFSETQ. The CDR3 DNA reads TGCGCCAGCAGCATCTCTAGCGGGATCCCTTTAAGGGAGCAGTACTTC. Amino acid sequence: CASSISSGIPLREQYF.

This chain links TRBV19 with TRBJ2-7; 10 bases agree with TRBD1. Germline CDR1 is LNHDA and CDR2 is SQIVND (reference sequence). CDR3 length: 14 amino acids. Unmatched junction bases numbered 10, after V lost 9 bases and J lost 5 bases. The CDR3 sequence is CASQPGQGIHEQYF. The CDR3, as DNA: TGTGCCAGCCAACCGGGACAGGGGATCCACGAGCAGTACTTC.

V is TRBV11-3 and J is TRBJ2-1; D gene uncertain. Germline CDR1 and CDR2: SGHNT and YENEEA. V was pared by 2 bases and J by 5 bases, with 28 bases between. The CDR3 is 20 amino acids. CDR3 bases: TGTGCCAGCAGCTTATATTGGGATGCGACACGCCGTACCCTAAACAATGAGCAGTTCTTC. Its translation: CASSLYWDATRRTLNNEQFF.

V usage is TRBV7-2 and J usage is TRBJ2-5; 10 bases align to TRBD2. CDR3 length: 16 amino acids. Germline V gene sequence: CDR1 SGHTA, CDR2 FQGNSA. V dropped 5 bases and J dropped 6; count of bases not matched to a gene: 12. The CDR3 sequence is CASSKAAGGPGKTQYF. CDR3 bases: TGTGCCAGCAGCAAAGCAGCGGGAGGGCCGGGAAAGACCCAGTACTTC.

The J gene is TRBJ1-1, the V gene TRBV2; perhaps TRBD1 as D (5 bases). With 6 bases removed from V and 0 bases from J, the gap between germline ends came to 23 bases. The CDR3 contains 18 residues. CDR1 SNHLY and CDR2 FYNNEI come from the germline V gene. CDR3 loop: CASRQDIPGRRVNTEAFF. Here the CDR3 DNA reads TGTGCCAGCAGGCAAGACATCCCGGGACGCCGTGTGAACACTGAAGCTTTCTTT. The variable domain in full, with the rest retrieved from reference TRBV2 and TRBJ1-1, is EPEVTQTPSHQVTQMGQEVILRCVPISNHLYFYWYRQILGQKVEFLVSFYNNEISEKSEIFDDQFSVERPDGSNFTLKIRSTKLEDSAMYFCASRQDIPGRRVNTEAFFGQGTRLTVV.

The chain employs TRBV7-2 and TRBJ2-5; no definite D call. This CDR3 comprises 14 residues. Germline V gives CDR1 SGHTA, CDR2 FQGNSA. V lost 3 bases to trimming and J lost 1 base, with 9 bases between them. The CDR3 bases are TGTGCCAGCAGCTTCCGACATCTCCAAGAGACCCAGTACTTC. Translation: CASSFRHLQETQYF.

The J gene is TRBJ1-2, the V gene TRBV19; 7 nucleotides agree with TRBD1. This CDR3 spans 15 amino acids. Germline CDR1 and CDR2: LNHDA and SQIVND (reference sequence). After removal of 4 bases from V and 7 bases from J, the junction contained 12 bases not matched to a gene. As DNA, the CDR3 is TGTGCCAGTAGTAGGGCCGGGACAGACCTTTCTGGCTACACCTTC. Translating it yields CASSRAGTDLSGYTF.

This clone was counted once. The chain employs TRBV10-3 and TRBJ2-1; D is uncertain. Trimming left V 6 bases short and J 9 bases short, with 12 bases between. The CDR3 is 12 residues long. Germline-derived CDR1 and CDR2 are ENHRY and SYGVKD. The CDR3 DNA sequence: TGTGCCATCAGGGAGCACGGTGGTGAGCAGTTCTTC. This codes for CAIREHGGEQFF.

The genes are TRBV27 and TRBJ1-2; 8 bases fit TRBD1. This CDR3 contains 16 residues. Looked up from germline, CDR1 is MNHEY and CDR2 is SMNVEV (reference sequence). V gave up 0 bases and J gave up 4 bases; unmatched junction bases: 7. This CDR3 reads CASSLSGPGGVYGYTF. The CDR3 nucleotides are TGTGCCAGCAGTTTATCCGGGCCAGGGGGCGTCTATGGCTACACCTTC.

This clone was picked up one time. The CDR3 spells CSVRGPTSSYEQYF. The CDR3 DNA reads as TGCAGCGTCCGGGGGCCGACAAGCTCCTACGAGCAGTACTTC. The genes are TRBV29-1 and TRBJ2-7; D is possibly TRBD1 or TRBD2 (6 bases each). V was trimmed by 6 bases and J by 0 bases, leaving 15 bases between them. Germline CDR1 reads SQVTM; CDR2 reads ANQGSEA. The CDR3 totals 14 residues.

V gene TRBV30 combines with J gene TRBJ2-5; TRBD1 is a possible D gene (6 bases). V gave up 0 bases and J gave up 7 bases, with 12 bases separating them. CDR3 size: 13 residues. Germline V gene lookup returns CDR1 GTSNPN and CDR2 SVGIG (reference sequence). Here the CDR3 reads CAWSVQGWGTQYF. CDR3 nucleotide sequence: TGTGCCTGGAGTGTACAGGGCTGGGGGACCCAGTACTTC.

This chain uses TRBV7-9 with TRBJ2-2; D possibly corresponds to TRBD2 (5 bases). Germline lookup yields CDR1 SEHNR and CDR2 FQNEAQ (reference sequence). Trimming removed 1 base from V and 5 bases from J, with 11 bases in between. The CDR3 is 15 amino acids. In DNA, the CDR3 is TGTGCCAGCAGCTTAGAAAGCGGCGGGACCGGGGAGCTGTTTTTT. It yields the protein CASSLESGGTGELFF.

This sequence joins TRBV18 and TRBJ2-3; TRBD1 is a possible D gene (8 bases). CDR3 length: 14 residues. Germline loops: CDR1 KGHSH, CDR2 LQKENI. Between the trimmed V and J ends, which lost 6 bases and 7 bases, there was a span of 17 bases. The CDR3 reads CASSQQGGRNTQYF. The DNA of the CDR3 is TGTGCCAGCTCTCAACAGGGGGGGAGAAATACGCAGTATTTT.

V and J are TRBV10-3 and TRBJ2-2, with D unclear. V lost 9 bases, J lost 5 bases, and 7 bases lay in between. CDR1 is ENHRY and CDR2 is SYGVKD in the germline V gene. CDR3 length: 11 amino acids. CDR3 region: CAISSTGELFF. CDR3 DNA: TGTGCCATATCAAGTACCGGGGAGCTGTTTTTT.

The rearrangement uses TRBV7-9 and TRBJ1-3; D ambiguous. The V gene lost 5 bases and the J gene lost 0 bases, with 11 bases spanning the gap. Germline CDR1 SEHNR, CDR2 FQNEAQ (reference sequence). The CDR3 runs 15 residues. CDR3 in amino acids: CASSLTPSSGNTIYF. DNA of the CDR3: TGTGCCAGCAGCCTCACACCGAGCTCTGGAAACACCATATATTTT. The complete variable domain, with remaining parts taken from reference TRBV7-9 and TRBJ1-3, reads DTGVSQNPRHKITKRGQNVTFRCDPISEHNRLYWYRQTLGQGPEFLTYFQNEAQLEKSRLLSDRFSAERPKGSFSTLEIQRTEQGDSAMYLCASSLTPSSGNTIYFGEGSWLTVV.

The chain has TRBV4-1 and TRBJ2-7, with D perhaps matching TRBD2 (5 bases). In germline, CDR1 is MGHRA, CDR2 YSYEKL. The ends were cut back, 1 base at V and 1 base at J, with 8 bases in the middle. CDR3 length: 14 residues. The CDR3 sequence: CASSQAADSYEQYF. DNA for the CDR3: TGCGCCAGCAGCCAAGCAGCGGATTCCTACGAGCAGTACTTC.

This chain links TRBV12-5 with TRBJ2-5; 8 bases are shared with TRBD1. The V gene's germline CDR1 is LGHNT and CDR2 FRNRAP. The trim removed 6 bases at V and 5 bases at J, leaving 14 bases unmatched. The CDR3 runs to 16 residues. The DNA of the CDR3 is TGTGCTAGTGGCCCCGATACCCCAGGGGGCTTGGAGACCCAGTACTTC. It codes for CASGPDTPGGLETQYF.

This clone was observed a few times. The V gene is TRBV19, the J gene TRBJ1-1, with a weak D call TRBD1 (6 bases). Trimming left V 2 bases short and J 2 bases short, with 12 bases between. The CDR3 runs 15 residues. Per the germline V gene, CDR1 is LNHDA and CDR2 is SQIVND (reference sequence). CDR3 DNA: TGTGCCAGTAGTATATCCGTCAGGGGAAACACTGAAGCTTTCTTT. The encoded protein is CASSISVRGNTEAFF.

This sequence joins TRBV14 and TRBJ2-5, with TRBD1 matching 10 bases. Trimming at V came to 4 bases and at J to 5 bases, leaving 4 bases not matched to a gene. CDR1 and CDR2 (germline): SGHDN, FVKESK. This CDR3 contains 14 residues. In DNA, the CDR3 is TGTGCCAGCAGCCGGGACAGGGGAAGGGAGACCCAGTACTTC. It encodes CASSRDRGRETQYF.

This chain connects TRBV7-2 to TRBJ1-2; 11 positions match TRBD1. Per the germline V gene, CDR1 is SGHTA and CDR2 is FQGNSA. The ends lost 2 bases at V and 6 bases at J; junction bases unmatched: 5. The CDR3 sequence is 15 residues long. For the CDR3, the DNA is TGTGCCAGCAGCTTAACCCGGGACAGGGGGGATGGCTACACCTTC. Translated, it gives CASSLTRDRGDGYTF.